This T cell receptor beta chain emerged from a study of CD8 T cells in ankylosing spondylitis. Study-wide results and caveats: Enrichment of disease-linked clones was reportedly significant in matched ankylosing spondylitis synovial fluid. Within ankylosing spondylitis blood, a TCR beta motif made up of fewer than ten highly homologous variants appeared to be characteristic. CD8+ disease-linked clones were present at relatively low frequencies in blood.

The V gene end was trimmed by 2 bases and the J gene end by 7 bases; junction bases not matched to a gene: 7. The length of the CDR3 is 15 residues. CDR1 SGHRS and CDR2 YFSETQ come from the germline V gene. Construction of TCR beta libraries was performed using quantitative 5'-RACE with molecular barcodes. Each CDR3 protein is one row after TCRdb ran MiXCR on the 5' RACE reads. This sample has around 450,000 distinct CDR3 sequences, with 20% to 30% found just once. This clonotype was observed a handful of times. Its cognate antigen is unknown. The receptor comes from a male donor with ankylosing spondylitis. The chain uses TRBV5-1 and TRBJ1-4; 8 nucleotides agree with TRBD1. Sequencing was carried out using blood, either unsorted or a sorted T cell fraction (not recorded which). The CDR3 coding sequence is TGCGCCAGCAGCTTATCCGGGACAGGCGGTGAAAAACTGTTTTTT. Protein: CASSLSGTGGEKLFF.